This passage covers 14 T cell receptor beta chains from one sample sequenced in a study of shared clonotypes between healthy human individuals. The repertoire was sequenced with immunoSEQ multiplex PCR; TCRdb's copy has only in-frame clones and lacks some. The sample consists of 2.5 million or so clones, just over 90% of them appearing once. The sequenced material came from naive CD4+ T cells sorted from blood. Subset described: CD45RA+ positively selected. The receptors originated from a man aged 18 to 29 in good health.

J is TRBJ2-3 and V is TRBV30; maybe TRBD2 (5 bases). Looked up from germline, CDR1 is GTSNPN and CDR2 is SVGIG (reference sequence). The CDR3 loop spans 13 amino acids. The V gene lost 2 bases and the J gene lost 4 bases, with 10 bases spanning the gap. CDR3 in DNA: TGTGCCTGGAGTCTACGGGGTGCAGATACGCAGTATTTT. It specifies CAWSLRGADTQYF.

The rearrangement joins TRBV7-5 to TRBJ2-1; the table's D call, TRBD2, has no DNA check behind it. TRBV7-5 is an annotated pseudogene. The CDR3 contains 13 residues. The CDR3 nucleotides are TGTGCCAGAAGCTTAGACCCGAGTAATGAGCAGTTCTTC. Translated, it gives CARSLDPSNEQFF.

The CDR3 DNA sequence: TGTGCCGGGGGGAGCAGCAATCAGCCCCAGCATTTT. It yields the protein CAGGSSNQPQHF. The chain is built from TRBV6-6 and TRBJ1-5; D possibly corresponds to TRBD1 (5 bases). V gave up 11 bases and J gave up 1 base, with 9 bases separating them. CDR1 MNHNY and CDR2 SVGAGI come from the germline V gene (reference sequence). The CDR3 consists of 12 residues.

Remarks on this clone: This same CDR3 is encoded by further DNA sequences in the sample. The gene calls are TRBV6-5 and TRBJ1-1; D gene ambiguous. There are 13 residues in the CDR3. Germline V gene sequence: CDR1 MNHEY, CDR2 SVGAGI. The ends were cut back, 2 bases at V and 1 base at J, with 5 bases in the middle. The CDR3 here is CASSYGQNTEAFF. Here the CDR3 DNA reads TGTGCCAGCAGTTACGGGCAGAACACTGAAGCTTTCTTT.

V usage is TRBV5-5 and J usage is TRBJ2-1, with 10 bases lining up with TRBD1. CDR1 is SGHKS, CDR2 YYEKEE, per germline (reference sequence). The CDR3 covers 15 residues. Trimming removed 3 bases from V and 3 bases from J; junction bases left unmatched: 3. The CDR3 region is CASSWGTGVYNEQFF. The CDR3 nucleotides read TGTGCCAGCAGCTGGGGGACAGGGGTCTACAATGAGCAGTTCTTC.

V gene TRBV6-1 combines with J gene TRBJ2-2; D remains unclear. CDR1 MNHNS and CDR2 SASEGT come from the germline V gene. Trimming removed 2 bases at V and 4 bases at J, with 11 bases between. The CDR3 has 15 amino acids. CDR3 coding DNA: TGTGCCAGCAGTGAAATGGGTCAGATCACCGGGGAGCTGTTTTTT. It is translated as CASSEMGQITGELFF.

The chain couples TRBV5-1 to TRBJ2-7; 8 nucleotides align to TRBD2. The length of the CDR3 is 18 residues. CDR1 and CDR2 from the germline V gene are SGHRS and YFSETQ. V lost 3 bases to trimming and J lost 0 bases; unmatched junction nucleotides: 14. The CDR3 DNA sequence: TGCGCCAGCAGCTCCAGGCAGCCCGGGACTAGGGGCTCCTACGAGCAGTACTTC. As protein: CASSSRQPGTRGSYEQYF.

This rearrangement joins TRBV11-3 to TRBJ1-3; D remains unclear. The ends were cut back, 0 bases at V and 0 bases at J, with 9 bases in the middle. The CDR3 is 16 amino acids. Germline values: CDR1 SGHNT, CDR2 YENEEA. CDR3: CASSLDLTSSGNTIYF. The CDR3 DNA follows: TGTGCCAGCAGCTTAGATCTGACAAGCTCTGGAAACACCATATATTTT.

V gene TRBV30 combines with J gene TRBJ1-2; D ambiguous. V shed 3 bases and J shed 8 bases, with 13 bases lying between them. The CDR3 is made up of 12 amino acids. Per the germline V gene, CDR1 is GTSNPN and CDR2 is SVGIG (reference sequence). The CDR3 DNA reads TGTGCCTGGAGACAAGGTGGAGGAGGCTACACCTTC. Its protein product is CAWRQGGGGYTF.

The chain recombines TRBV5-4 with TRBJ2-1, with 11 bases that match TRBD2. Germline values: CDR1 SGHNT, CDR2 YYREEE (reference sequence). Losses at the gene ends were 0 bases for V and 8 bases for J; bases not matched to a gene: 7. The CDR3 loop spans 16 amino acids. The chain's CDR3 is CASSLAVSGRAHEQFF. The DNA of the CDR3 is TGTGCCAGCAGCTTGGCTGTTAGCGGGAGGGCCCATGAGCAGTTCTTC.

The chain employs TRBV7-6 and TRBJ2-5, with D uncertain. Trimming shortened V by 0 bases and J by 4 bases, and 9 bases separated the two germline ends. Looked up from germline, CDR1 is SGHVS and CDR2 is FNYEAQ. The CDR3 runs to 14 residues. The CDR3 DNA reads TGTGCCAGCAGCTTAGCGCAGGTTCGAGAGACCCAGTACTTC. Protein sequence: CASSLAQVRETQYF.

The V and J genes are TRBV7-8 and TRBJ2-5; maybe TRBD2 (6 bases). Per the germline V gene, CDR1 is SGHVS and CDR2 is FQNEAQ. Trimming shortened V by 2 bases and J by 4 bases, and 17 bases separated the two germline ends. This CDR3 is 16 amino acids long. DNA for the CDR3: TGTGCCAGCAGCTTATTGGGGACCGGGGGAGGAGAGACCCAGTACTTC. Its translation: CASSLLGTGGGETQYF. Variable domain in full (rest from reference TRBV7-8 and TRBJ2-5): GAGVSQSPRYKVAKRGQDVALRCDPISGHVSLFWYQQALGQGPEFLTYFQNEAQLDKSGLPSDRFFAERPEGSVSTLKIQRTQQEDSAVYLCASSLLGTGGGETQYFGPGTRLLVL.

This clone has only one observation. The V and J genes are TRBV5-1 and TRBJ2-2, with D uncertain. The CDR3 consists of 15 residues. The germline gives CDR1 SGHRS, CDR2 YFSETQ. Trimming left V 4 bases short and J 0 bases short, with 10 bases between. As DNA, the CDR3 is TGCGCCAGCAGCCCAAGGACCACGAACACCGGGGAGCTGTTTTTT. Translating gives CASSPRTTNTGELFF.

The CDR3: CASSLEARGLGGYTF. The CDR3 nucleotides are TGTGCCAGCAGTTTAGAGGCCAGGGGGCTTGGGGGCTACACCTTC. The chain recombines TRBV28 with TRBJ1-2; 8 positions agree with TRBD1. CDR3 length equals 15 residues. From germline, CDR1 is MDHEN and CDR2 SYDVKM. J lost 8 bases, V lost 2 bases, and 10 bases had no gene match.